The T cell receptor (beta chain) described here comes from a study of post-analysis software for immune sequencing data. Study-wide results and limits: TRBV5-6, TRBV5-1 and TRBV20-1 were among roughly 5 TRBV segments more frequent in patients than controls.

Carried by the TCR beta cDNA libraries were unique molecular identifiers. TCRdb recomputed calls from the PCR reads with MiXCR, one row per CDR3 protein. Altogether hundreds of thousands of distinct CDR3 sequences are present, 30% being singletons, with the ten largest covering around 0.56%. Details on this clonotype: Its antigen is still unknown. The junction does not match germline at one end; this may be a read error.

Germline CDR1 reads MDHEN; CDR2 reads SYDVKM. The CDR3 is 17 amino acids. This clonotype was obtained from a girl under 18 with multiple sclerosis. The chain is built from TRBV28 and TRBJ2-5; 16 bases align to TRBD2. Sequencing input: blood. CDR3 sequence reads: CTSSASGTSGGARIQYF. In DNA, the CDR3 is TGTACCAGCAGTGCCTCAGGGACTAGCGGGGGGGCGAGAATTCAGTACTTC.